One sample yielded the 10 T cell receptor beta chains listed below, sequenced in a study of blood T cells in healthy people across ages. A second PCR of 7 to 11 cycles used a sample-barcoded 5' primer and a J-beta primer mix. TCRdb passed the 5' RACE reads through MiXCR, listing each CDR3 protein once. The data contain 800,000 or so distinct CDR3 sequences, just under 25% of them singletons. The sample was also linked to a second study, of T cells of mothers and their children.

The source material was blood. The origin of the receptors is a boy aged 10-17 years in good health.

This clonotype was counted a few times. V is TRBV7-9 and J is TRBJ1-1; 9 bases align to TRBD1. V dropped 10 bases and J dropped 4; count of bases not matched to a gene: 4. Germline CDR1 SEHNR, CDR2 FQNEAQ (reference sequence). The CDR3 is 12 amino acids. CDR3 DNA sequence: TGTGCCATCCGACAGGGGGGCACTGAAGCTTTCTTT. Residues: CAIRQGGTEAFF. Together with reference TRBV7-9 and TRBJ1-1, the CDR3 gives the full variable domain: DTGVSQNPRHKITKRGQNVTFRCDPISEHNRLYWYRQTLGQGPEFLTYFQNEAQLEKSRLLSDRFSAERPKGSFSTLEIQRTEQGDSAMYLCAIRQGGTEAFFGQGTRLTVV.

The DNA of the CDR3 is TGTGCCAGCAGTACACAGGGAGTCGGCTATGGCTACACCTTC. Its protein is CASSTQGVGYGYTF. The V call is TRBV27, the J call TRBJ1-2, with TRBD1 as a possible D gene (6 bases). Trimming left V 5 bases short and J 4 bases short, with 14 bases between. The CDR3 runs 14 residues. Germline V gives CDR1 MNHEY, CDR2 SMNVEV (reference sequence).

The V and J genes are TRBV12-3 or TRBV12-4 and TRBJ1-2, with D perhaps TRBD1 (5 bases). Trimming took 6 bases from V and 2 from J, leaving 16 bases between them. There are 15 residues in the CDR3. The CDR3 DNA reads TGTGCCAGCAGCTACGCCGGGGCAACGAACTATGGCTACACCTTC. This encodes CASSYAGATNYGYTF.

CDR3 DNA: TGTGCCACCAGTGATCCTCTGACCGGGACTAGCGGGGACAATGAGCAGTTCTTC. The encoded protein is CATSDPLTGTSGDNEQFF. The chain links TRBV24-1 to TRBJ2-1; the match to TRBD2 covers 13 bases. CDR3 size: 18 residues. V was clipped by 3 bases and J by 5 bases; unmatched bases: 9. Germline CDR1 is KGHDR and CDR2 is SFDVKD.

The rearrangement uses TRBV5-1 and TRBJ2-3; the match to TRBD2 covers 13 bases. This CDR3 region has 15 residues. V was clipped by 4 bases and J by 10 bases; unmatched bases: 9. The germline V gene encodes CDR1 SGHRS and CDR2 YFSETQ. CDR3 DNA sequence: TGCGCCAGCAGCCTGGACGGGACTAGCGGGGTGTCGCAGTATTTT. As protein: CASSLDGTSGVSQYF.

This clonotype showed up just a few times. The CDR3 coding sequence is TGTGCCAGCAGCCAAGGACGCGGGAGGGGGAATGAGCAGTTCTTC. Translated: CASSQGRGRGNEQFF. V and J are TRBV14 and TRBJ2-1, with 9 bases matching TRBD2. The trim removed 1 base at V and 7 bases at J, leaving 5 bases unmatched. The V gene's germline CDR1 is SGHDN and CDR2 FVKESK. The CDR3 covers 15 residues. Variable domain in full (rest from reference TRBV14 and TRBJ2-1): EAGVTQFPSHSVIEKGQTVTLRCDPISGHDNLYWYRRVMGKEIKFLLHFVKESKQDESGMPNNRFLAERTGGTYSTLKVQPAELEDSGVYFCASSQGRGRGNEQFFGPGTRLTVL.

The CDR3 nucleotides are TGTGCCAGCAGCCCCAGGGTGGGCCCTGAAGCTTTCTTT. Protein product: CASSPRVGPEAFF. The chain has TRBV12-3 or TRBV12-4 and TRBJ1-1; tentative D call: TRBD1 (5 bases). The CDR3 loop spans 13 amino acids. Trimming stripped 6 bases from V and 6 bases from J, with 14 bases between.

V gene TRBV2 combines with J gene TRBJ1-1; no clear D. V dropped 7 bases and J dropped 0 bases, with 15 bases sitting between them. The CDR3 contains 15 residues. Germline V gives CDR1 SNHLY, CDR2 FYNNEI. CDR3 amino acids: CASNGVAGVNTEAFF. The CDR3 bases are TGTGCCAGCAACGGGGTGGCAGGAGTGAACACTGAAGCTTTCTTT.

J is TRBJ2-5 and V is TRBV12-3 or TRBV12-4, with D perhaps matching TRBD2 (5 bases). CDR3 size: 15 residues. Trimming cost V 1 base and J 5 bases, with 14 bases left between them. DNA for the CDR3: TGTGCCAGCAGTTTAGGGGGTTCGGGGTCGGAGACCCAGTACTTC. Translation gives CASSLGGSGSETQYF.

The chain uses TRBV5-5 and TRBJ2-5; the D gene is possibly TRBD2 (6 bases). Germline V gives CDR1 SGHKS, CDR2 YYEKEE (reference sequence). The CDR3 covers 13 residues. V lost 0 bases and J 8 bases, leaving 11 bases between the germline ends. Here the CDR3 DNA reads TGTGCCAGCAGCTTGGAGGCGGAGGGTACCCAGTACTTC. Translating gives CASSLEAEGTQYF.